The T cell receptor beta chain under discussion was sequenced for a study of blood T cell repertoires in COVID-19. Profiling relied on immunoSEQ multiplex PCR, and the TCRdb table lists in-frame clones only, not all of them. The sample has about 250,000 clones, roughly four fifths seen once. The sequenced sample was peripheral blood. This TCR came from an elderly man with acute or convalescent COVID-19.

The CDR3 sequence is CASAIQGYNEQFF. The CDR3 nucleotides read TGTGCCAGCGCGATACAGGGCTACAATGAGCAGTTCTTC. This chain joins TRBV18 and TRBJ2-1; perhaps TRBD1 as D (6 bases). The CDR3 has 13 amino acids. Germline CDR1 and CDR2: KGHSH and LQKENI. Trimming removed 8 bases from V and 3 bases from J, with 11 bases in between.